This is a list of T cell receptor beta chains from one sample in a study of cytomegalovirus exposure and HLA in healthy donors. Sequencing was performed with immunoSEQ multiplex PCR; in TCRdb, only in-frame clones are kept and a portion is missing. The repertoire consists of approximately 170,000 clones, with 85% occurring once and the leading ten covering 1%. The sequenced sample consisted of PBMCs. The origin of the receptors is a boy under 10 years old in good health and CMV-seronegative. Each CDR3 is given with its conserved first and last residue. A D gene is named only where the DNA matches it firmly. The listing skips clone size in some rows; elsewhere it reads once, few, many or a size class.

D gene	CDR3 length	clone size	V gene	J gene	CDR3 protein	CDR3 DNA
NA	17	NA	TRBV5-1	TRBJ2-6	CASSPGHRNAGANVLTF	TGCGCCAGCAGCCCGGGTCACCGTAATGCTGGGGCCAACGTCCTGACTTTC
NA	14	once	TRBV13	TRBJ2-3	CASSFDRSTDTQYF	TGTGCCAGCAGCTTCGACAGAAGCACAGATACGCAGTATTTT
NA	18	NA	TRBV18	TRBJ1-1	CASSQVLQGVLENTEAFF	TGTGCCAGCTCACAGGTCCTACAGGGAGTGTTAGAAAACACTGAAGCTTTCTTT
TRBD1	8	NA	TRBV2	TRBJ1-1	CASGGTAF	TGTGCCAGCGGGGGGACAGCCTTT
TRBD1	16	NA	TRBV18	TRBJ1-1	CASSHDRGPTNTEAFF	TGTGCCAGCTCACACGACAGGGGTCCGACGAACACTGAAGCTTTCTTT
TRBD2	17	NA	TRBV4-2	TRBJ2-2	CASSQVSGGGFTGELFF	TGTGCCAGCAGCCAAGTGTCTGGCGGGGGGTTCACCGGGGAGCTGTTTTTT
TRBD2	24	NA	TRBV28	TRBJ2-1	CASSFPWSLGSASGRPISYNEQFF	TGTGCCAGCAGTTTCCCCTGGAGTTTAGGCTCGGCTAGCGGGAGGCCGATATCCTACAATGAGCAGTTCTTC
TRBD1	17	NA	TRBV5-6	TRBJ1-5	CASKLDRGWDSNQPQHF	TGTGCCAGCAAACTGGACAGGGGATGGGATAGCAATCAGCCCCAGCATTTT
TRBD1	16	NA	TRBV28	TRBJ1-1	CASRPGQGSLNTEAFF	TGTGCCAGCAGGCCGGGACAGGGGTCGTTGAACACTGAAGCTTTCTTT
NA	15	NA	TRBV29-1	TRBJ1-1	CSVVYRAVMNTEAFF	TGCAGCGTTGTGTACAGGGCGGTCATGAACACTGAAGCTTTCTTT
NA	11	NA	TRBV29-1	TRBJ2-5	CSVGWAETQYF	TGCAGCGTTGGGTGGGCTGAGACCCAGTACTTC
TRBD1	15	NA	TRBV15	TRBJ1-1	CATSRDGGTGDQAFF	TGTGCCACCAGCAGAGATGGAGGGACAGGAGATCAAGCTTTCTTT
NA	13	NA	TRBV27	TRBJ2-1	CASSLDGTSKQFF	TGTGCCAGCAGTTTAGATGGGACTTCGAAGCAGTTCTTC
TRBD1	15	NA	TRBV10-3	TRBJ2-1	CAISESVTGGNEQFF	TGTGCCATCAGTGAGTCTGTGACAGGGGGTAATGAGCAGTTCTTC
NA	16	few	TRBV15	TRBJ1-5	CATSRGSRGGNQPQHF	TGTGCCACCAGCAGAGGAAGCAGGGGCGGCAATCAGCCCCAGCATTTT
TRBD1	13	NA	TRBV2	TRBJ2-3	CASRGQGEDTQYF	TGTGCCAGCCGAGGACAGGGGGAAGATACGCAGTATTTT
NA	16	NA	TRBV7-6	TRBJ2-7	CASSLAATPTPYEQYF	TGTGCCAGCAGCTTAGCGGCGACACCTACCCCCTACGAGCAGTACTTC
NA	14	NA	TRBV2	TRBJ1-1	CASMDSPMNTEAFF	TGTGCCAGCATGGACAGCCCCATGAACACTGAAGCTTTCTTT
NA	14	NA	TRBV29-1	TRBJ1-1	CSVSKRLGNTEAFF	TGCAGCGTTAGCAAGCGACTGGGGAACACTGAAGCTTTCTTT
TRBD1	15	NA	TRBV25-1	TRBJ1-5	CASSRGGQGDQPQHF	TGTGCCAGCAGCAGGGGGGGACAGGGGGATCAGCCCCAGCATTTT
NA	13	few	TRBV5-5	TRBJ1-2	CASSLDLSYGYTF	TGTGCCAGCAGCTTGGATCTTTCCTATGGCTACACCTTC
NA	18	NA	TRBV19	TRBJ1-5	CASSSILGGTYSNQPQHF	TGTGCCAGTAGTTCGATACTAGGAGGAACGTATAGCAATCAGCCCCAGCATTTT
TRBD1	14	NA	TRBV11-2	TRBJ1-2	CASSMLQGDYGYTF	TGTGCCAGCAGCATGCTTCAGGGGGACTATGGCTACACCTTC
TRBD1	15	NA	TRBV5-3	TRBJ2-1	CARSLVPTGDNEQFF	TGTGCCAGAAGCTTGGTACCGACAGGGGACAATGAGCAGTTCTTC
NA	13	NA	TRBV6-5	TRBJ1-1	CASRGESGAEAFF	TGTGCCAGCAGGGGAGAATCAGGGGCTGAAGCTTTCTTT
NA	11	NA	TRBV2	TRBJ1-1	CASNFDTEAFF	TGTGCCAGCAATTTCGACACTGAAGCTTTCTTT